This TCR beta chain was sequenced for a study of CD8+ T cells in alopecia areata. Study details: Each of the treated patients was given oral tofacitinib, 5 to 10 mg twice daily, for moderate-to-severe alopecia areata.

Germline CDR1 is MNHEY and CDR2 is SVGAGI. CDR3 size: 12 residues. Trimming left V 6 bases short and J 3 bases short, with 9 bases between. Treatment indicated: oral pan-JAK inhibitor, 5-10 mg twice daily. Study results and limitations: The study found higher clonality in lesional than normal scalp, especially in alopecia totalis/universalis.

In its sample, this clone was seen a few times. Antigen: not known. Extracted RNA was reverse transcribed into cDNA, the sequencing template. Sequenced by immunoSEQ multiplex PCR; TCRdb stores in-frame clones only, minus some. The sample has approximately 200,000 clones, roughly 44% seen once. Sequenced material: CD4+ T cells sorted from blood, taken at approximately week 37, from a patient treated with tofacitinib. This TCR was sampled from a human donor with alopecia areata. The gene calls are TRBV6-5 and TRBJ2-7; no definite D call. The CDR3: CASRTGGYEQYF. In DNA, the CDR3 is TGTGCCAGCAGGACCGGCGGCTACGAGCAGTACTTC.